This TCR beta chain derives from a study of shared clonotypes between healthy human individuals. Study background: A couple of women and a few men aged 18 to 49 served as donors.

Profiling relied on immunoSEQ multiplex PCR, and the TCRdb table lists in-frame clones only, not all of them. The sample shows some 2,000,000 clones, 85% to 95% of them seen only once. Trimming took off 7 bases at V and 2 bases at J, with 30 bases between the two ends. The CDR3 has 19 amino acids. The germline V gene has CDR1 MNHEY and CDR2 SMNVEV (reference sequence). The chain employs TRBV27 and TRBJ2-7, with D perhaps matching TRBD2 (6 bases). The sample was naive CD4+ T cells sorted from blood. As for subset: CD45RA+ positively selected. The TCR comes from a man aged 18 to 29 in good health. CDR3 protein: CASTDSIGRRLGLPYEQYF. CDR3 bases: TGTGCCAGCACCGACTCGATCGGCAGGAGACTAGGCCTCCCCTACGAGCAGTACTTC.